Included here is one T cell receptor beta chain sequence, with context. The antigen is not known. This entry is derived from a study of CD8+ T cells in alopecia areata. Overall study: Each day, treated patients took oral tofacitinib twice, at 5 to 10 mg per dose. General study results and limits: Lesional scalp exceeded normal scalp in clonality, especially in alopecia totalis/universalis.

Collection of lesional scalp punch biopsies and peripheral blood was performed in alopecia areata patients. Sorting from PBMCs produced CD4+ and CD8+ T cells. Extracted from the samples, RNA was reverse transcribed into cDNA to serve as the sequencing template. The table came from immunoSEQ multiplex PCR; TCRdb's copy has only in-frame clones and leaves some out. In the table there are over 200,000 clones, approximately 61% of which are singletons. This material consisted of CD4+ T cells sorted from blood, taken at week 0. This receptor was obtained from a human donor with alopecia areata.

DNA of the CDR3: TGTGCCAGCATGGGGACAGTCAAAGCCCTCTATGGCTACACCTTC. This translates into CASMGTVKALYGYTF. This chain links TRBV2 with TRBJ1-2; the match to TRBD1 covers 7 bases. The CDR3 consists of 15 residues. The germline gives CDR1 SNHLY, CDR2 FYNNEI. After removal of 7 bases from V and 4 bases from J, the junction contained 12 bases not matched to a gene.